The 14 T cell receptor beta chains reported below all come from one sample, sequenced in a study of blood T cell repertoires in COVID-19. The protocol was immunoSEQ multiplex PCR, while the TCRdb copy is restricted to in-frame clones and leaves out a portion. The sample has hundreds of thousands of clones, more than 80% seen once. Sequenced: peripheral blood. The source is a woman between 25 and 40 years old with COVID-19, enrolled during active disease.

This chain links TRBV19 with TRBJ1-2; D is ambiguous. This CDR3 has 11 residues. Germline V lookup: CDR1 LNHDA, CDR2 SQIVND (reference sequence). The ends were cut back, 6 bases at V and 7 bases at J, with 9 bases in the middle. The CDR3 spells CASSSRFGYTF. CDR3 sequence (DNA): TGTGCCAGTAGCTCGAGGTTTGGCTACACCTTC.

The chain couples TRBV19 to TRBJ2-1, with unresolved D. This CDR3 is 13 amino acids long. CDR1 and CDR2 from the germline V gene are LNHDA and SQIVND (reference sequence). V was shortened by 0 bases and J by 9 bases, with 9 bases between the two germline ends. CDR3 residues: CASSIDIVTEQFF. The CDR3 DNA is TGTGCCAGTAGTATAGATATAGTAACTGAGCAGTTCTTC. Supplemented by reference TRBV19 and TRBJ2-1, the full variable domain reads DGGITQSPKYLFRKEGQNVTLSCEQNLNHDAMYWYRQDPGQGLRLIYYSQIVNDFQKGDIAEGYSVSREKKESFPLTVTSAQKNPTAFYLCASSIDIVTEQFFGPGTRLTVL.

The chain couples TRBV15 to TRBJ1-2; D is unresolved. There are 14 residues in the CDR3. Germline-derived CDR1 and CDR2 are LNHNV and YYDKDF (reference sequence). V was cut by 5 bases and J by 2 bases, with 12 bases left in between. CDR3 sequence reads: CATSPSRENYGYTF. The DNA for the CDR3 is TGTGCCACCAGCCCCTCGCGGGAGAACTATGGCTACACCTTC.

The rearrangement links TRBV27 to TRBJ2-1, with 10 bases that match TRBD1. From germline, CDR1 is MNHEY and CDR2 SMNVEV (reference sequence). V lost 3 bases and J lost 7; bases outside the gene matches: 18. This CDR3 region has 19 residues. For the CDR3, the DNA is TGTGCCAGCAGTTTCGCTCGCGCTGGACAGGGGGGGGGCGAGAATGAGCAGTTCTTC. Protein: CASSFARAGQGGGENEQFF.

The rearrangement uses TRBV5-1 and TRBJ2-5, with 7 bases that match TRBD2. Germline CDR1 SGHRS, CDR2 YFSETQ. The CDR3 has 16 amino acids. The J segment lost 2 bases and the V segment lost 0 bases, leaving 7 bases of the junction unmatched. The CDR3 loop is CASSLGDYPTQETQYF. DNA for the CDR3: TGCGCCAGCAGCTTGGGGGACTACCCAACACAAGAGACCCAGTACTTC.

The genes are TRBV12-3 or TRBV12-4 and TRBJ1-6; the D gene is possibly TRBD1 (6 bases). The CDR3 contains 13 residues. Trimming removed 1 base from V and 13 bases from J, with 11 bases in between. The CDR3 region is CASSLDRARPLHF. The DNA for the CDR3 is TGTGCCAGCAGTTTAGACAGGGCCAGGCCCCTCCACTTT.

CDR3 sequence: CAISESIGQGGGYTF. In DNA form, the CDR3 reads TGTGCCATCAGTGAGTCGATCGGTCAGGGGGGCGGCTACACCTTC. The chain is built from TRBV10-3 and TRBJ1-2, with 7 nucleotides matching TRBD1. The CDR3 has 15 amino acids. The J segment lost 8 bases and the V segment lost 0 bases, leaving 9 bases of the junction unmatched. Germline V gene data show CDR1 as ENHRY and CDR2 as SYGVKD.

This clone was detected a few times. The chain has TRBV6-6 and TRBJ2-1; 13 bases align to TRBD2. The CDR3 is 14 residues long. Trimming cost V 6 bases and J 8 bases; bases outside gene matches: 4. The germline V gene has CDR1 MNHNY and CDR2 SVGAGI (reference sequence). The CDR3 sequence: CASRTSGGKDEQFF. DNA of the CDR3: TGTGCCAGCAGGACTAGCGGGGGGAAGGATGAGCAGTTCTTC.

This chain joins TRBV7-3 and TRBJ2-1; TRBD2 agrees at 15 bases. Germline values: CDR1 SGHTA, CDR2 FQGTGA. This CDR3 has 18 residues. J was trimmed by 6 bases and V by 5 bases; bases with no gene match: 11. The CDR3 sequence is CASSPGTSGRPRGNEQFF. In DNA, the CDR3 is TGTGCCAGCAGCCCCGGGACTAGCGGGAGGCCTCGGGGCAATGAGCAGTTCTTC.

The CDR3 protein is CASRQPGLAGSSFKYEQFF. The CDR3 DNA reads TGTGCCAGTAGACAGCCGGGACTAGCGGGATCCTCGTTTAAGTATGAGCAGTTCTTC. The chain combines TRBV19 with TRBJ2-1, with TRBD2 identical over 13 bases. J lost 8 bases, V lost 6 bases, and 19 bases had no gene match. The length of the CDR3 is 19 residues. Germline V gives CDR1 LNHDA, CDR2 SQIVND (reference sequence). The whole variable domain, filled in from reference TRBV19 and TRBJ2-1, reads DGGITQSPKYLFRKEGQNVTLSCEQNLNHDAMYWYRQDPGQGLRLIYYSQIVNDFQKGDIAEGYSVSREKKESFPLTVTSAQKNPTAFYLCASRQPGLAGSSFKYEQFFGPGTRLTVL.

This clone was seen only a few times. V usage is TRBV7-9 and J usage is TRBJ2-3; 9 bases align to TRBD1. The ends lost 5 bases at V and 6 bases at J; junction bases unmatched: 6. The germline V gene has CDR1 SEHNR and CDR2 FQNEAQ (reference sequence). The CDR3 has 14 residues. In nucleotides, the CDR3 is TGTGCCAGCAGCCCGGGACAGGGTTTGGATACGCAGTATTTT. This translates into CASSPGQGLDTQYF.

This clone has just a few counts. The CDR3 spells CASSPEMRGQHSNQPQHF. In DNA, the CDR3 is TGCGCCAGCAGCCCAGAAATGAGGGGACAGCATAGCAATCAGCCCCAGCATTTT. The chain recombines TRBV5-1 with TRBJ1-5; 7 positions match TRBD1. CDR1 SGHRS and CDR2 YFSETQ come from the germline V gene. J lost 0 bases, V lost 4 bases, and 13 bases had no gene match. The length of the CDR3 is 18 residues.

This clone appeared a single time. This chain links TRBV3-1 (or the pseudogene TRBV3-2) with TRBJ2-7; possibly TRBD2 for D (6 bases). This CDR3 has 11 amino acids. Trimming left V 11 bases short and J 2 bases short, with 10 bases between. Germline CDR1 LGHDT, CDR2 YNNKEL (reference sequence). The CDR3 spells CAVSGPYEQYF. The DNA for the CDR3 is TGTGCCGTCAGCGGGCCCTACGAGCAGTACTTC.

DNA of the CDR3: TGTGCCACCAGCAGGGGGGGGTACGAGCAGTACTTC. Protein: CATSRGGYEQYF. The chain has TRBV15 and TRBJ2-7; 7 nucleotides agree with TRBD2. Germline CDR1 LNHNV, CDR2 YYDKDF (reference sequence). The trim removed 3 bases at V and 4 bases at J, leaving 0 bases unmatched. The CDR3 runs to 12 residues.